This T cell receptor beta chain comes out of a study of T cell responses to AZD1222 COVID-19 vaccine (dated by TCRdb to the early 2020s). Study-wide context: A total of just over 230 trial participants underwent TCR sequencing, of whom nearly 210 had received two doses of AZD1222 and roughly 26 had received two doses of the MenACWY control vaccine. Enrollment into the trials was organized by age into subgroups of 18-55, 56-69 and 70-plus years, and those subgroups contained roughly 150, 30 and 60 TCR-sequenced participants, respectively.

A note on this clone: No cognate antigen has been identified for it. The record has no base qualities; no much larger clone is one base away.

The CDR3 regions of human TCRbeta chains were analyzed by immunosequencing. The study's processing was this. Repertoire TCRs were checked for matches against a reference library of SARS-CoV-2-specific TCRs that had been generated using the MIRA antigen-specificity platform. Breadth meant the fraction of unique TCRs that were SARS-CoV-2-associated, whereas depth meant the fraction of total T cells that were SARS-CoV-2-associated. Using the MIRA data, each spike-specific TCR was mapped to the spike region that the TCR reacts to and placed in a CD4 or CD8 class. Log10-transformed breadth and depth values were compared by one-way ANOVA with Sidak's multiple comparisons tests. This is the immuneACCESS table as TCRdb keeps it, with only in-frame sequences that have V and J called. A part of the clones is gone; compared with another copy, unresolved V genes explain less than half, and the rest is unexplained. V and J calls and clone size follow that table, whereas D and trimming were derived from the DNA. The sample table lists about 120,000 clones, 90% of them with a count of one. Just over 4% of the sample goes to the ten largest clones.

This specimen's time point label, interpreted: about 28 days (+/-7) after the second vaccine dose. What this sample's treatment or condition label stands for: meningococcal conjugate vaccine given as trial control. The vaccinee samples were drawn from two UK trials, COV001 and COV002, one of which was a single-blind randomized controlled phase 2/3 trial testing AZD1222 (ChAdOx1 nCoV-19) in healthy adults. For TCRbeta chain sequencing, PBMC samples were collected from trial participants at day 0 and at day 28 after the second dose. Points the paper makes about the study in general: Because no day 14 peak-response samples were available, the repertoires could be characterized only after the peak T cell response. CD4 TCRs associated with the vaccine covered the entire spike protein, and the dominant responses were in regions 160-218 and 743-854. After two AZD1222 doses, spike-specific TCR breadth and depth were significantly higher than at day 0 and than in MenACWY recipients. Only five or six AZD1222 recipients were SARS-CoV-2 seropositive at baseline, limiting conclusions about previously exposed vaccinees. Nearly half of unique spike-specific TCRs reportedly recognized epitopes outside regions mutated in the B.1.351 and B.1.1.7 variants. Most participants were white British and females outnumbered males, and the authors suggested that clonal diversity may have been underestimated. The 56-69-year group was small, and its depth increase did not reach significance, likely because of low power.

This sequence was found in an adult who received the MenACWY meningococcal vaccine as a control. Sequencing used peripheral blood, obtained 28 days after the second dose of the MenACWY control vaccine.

This receptor carries the CDR3 CASRLGLAGESYEQYV. The sequenced DNA is TGTGCCAGCAGGCTGGGATTAGCGGGGGAGTCCTACGAGCAGTACGTC. Recombination connected TRBV11-2 to TRBJ2-7; 9 bases in between match TRBD2. There are 16 amino acids in the CDR3, from cysteine to valine inclusive. CDR3 DNA only is kept here, 48 bases in frame from base 1. V lost 6 bases and J lost 1 base, and the count of bases not matched to a germline gene is 10. CDR1 and CDR2 are read off the germline V gene as SGHAT and FQNNGV.